The 3 T cell receptor beta chains given below trace back to one sample, sequenced in a study of T cells in Graves' hyperthyroidism and ophthalmopathy. Regions amplified from RNA transcripts were the TCR beta CDR3 regions. First-round RT-PCR with HTBI primers amplified the TCR CDR3 region. Each CDR3 protein gets one entry after TCRdb re-called the multiplex PCR reads with MiXCR. This repertoire shows 500,000 or so distinct CDR3 sequences, 15% to 20% found once; its top ten account for 25% to 35%. Material: blood. The receptors were gathered from a woman in her 30s with Graves' ophthalmopathy.

This clonotype has only a few counts. V and J are TRBV6-1 and TRBJ2-5; perhaps TRBD1 as D (6 bases). Trimming took off 3 bases at V and 4 bases at J, with 18 bases between the two ends. CDR3 size: 16 residues. Germline V lookup: CDR1 MNHNS, CDR2 SASEGT. CDR3 loop: CASSDAGTIGGETQYF. CDR3 nucleotide sequence: TGTGCCAGCAGTGACGCTGGGACAATCGGTGGAGAGACCCAGTACTTC.

This clonotype was seen a handful of times. This chain connects TRBV24-1 to TRBJ2-6; D perhaps matches TRBD2 (5 bases). CDR1 is KGHDR, CDR2 SFDVKD, per germline. The length of the CDR3 is 17 residues. Trimming removed 3 bases from V and 0 bases from J, with 11 bases in between. CDR3 nucleotides: TGTGCCACCAGTGATGGTGCGGGCAACTCTGGGGCCAACGTCCTGACTTTC. It is translated as CATSDGAGNSGANVLTF.

The CDR3 region has the DNA TGTGCCAGCAGTTCCTCCGCAGGGGCGGACTATGGCTACACCTTC. Its translation is CASSSSAGADYGYTF. This chain connects TRBV6-5 to TRBJ1-2; possibly TRBD1 for D (6 bases). Trimming shortened V by 4 bases and J by 3 bases, and 15 bases separated the two germline ends. The germline gives CDR1 MNHEY, CDR2 SVGAGI. The CDR3 is made up of 15 amino acids.